This T cell receptor beta chain derives from a study of CD8+CD57+ T cells in acquired aplastic anemia. On the study more broadly: The mean DNA yield obtained from sorted CD4+ and CD8+ cells came to 3.2 ug.

General observations from the study: The study identified about 30 CD8+ CDR3 sequences shared by patients and controls.

The authors sequenced patients whose flow cytometry had shown CD8+CD57+ cell expansion. Severe acquired aplastic anemia affected all patients. Among the patients, none had received any therapy at the time of blood sampling. Profiling that covered TCR beta VDJ and CDR3 relied on genomic DNA as its template. MiXCR, applied by TCRdb to the reads, yields one record per CDR3 protein. Counted here are 250,000 to 350,000 distinct CDR3 sequences, 45% to 65% occurring once; the ten biggest clones make up approximately 1.3%. The ends lost 4 bases at V and 6 bases at J; junction bases unmatched: 7. This CDR3 region has 16 residues. Germline V gene sequence: CDR1 ENHRY, CDR2 SYGVKD. In the case of this clonotype: The target antigen is unknown.

The sequencing input was sorted CD4+, CD8+, or CD8+CD57+ T cells (not recorded which) from PBMCs. This TCR was sampled from a human donor with aplastic anemia. The V and J genes are TRBV10-3 and TRBJ2-1; 12 bases line up with TRBD2. The CDR3 reads CAISGLAGDDGNEQFF. The CDR3 DNA sequence: TGTGCCATCAGTGGACTAGCGGGAGACGACGGCAATGAGCAGTTCTTC.